What follows describes a single TCR beta chain. The target antigen is unknown. This sample is part of a study of cytomegalovirus exposure and HLA in healthy donors. Findings of the study overall: Most subjects had HLA-A and HLA-B alleles reportedly predicted accurately by TCR beta sequences. Because they were indistinguishable, some V segments, including TRBV6-2 and TRBV6-3, were excluded.

After removal of 4 bases from V and 4 bases from J, the junction contained 0 bases not matched to a gene. This CDR3 is built from 15 residues. Per the germline V gene, CDR1 is MNHNY and CDR2 is SVGAGI (reference sequence). The PCR ran on 60 Vbeta and 13 Jbeta primers. Using immunoSEQ multiplex PCR, the repertoire was profiled, and TCRdb retains in-frame clones only, with some absent. This sample yields some 190,000 clones, of which around three quarters are seen a single time; about 2.5% belongs to the top ten. The receptor's source is a young woman in good health and CMV-seropositive. V usage is TRBV6-6 and J usage is TRBJ2-1; 14 bases match TRBD2. What was sequenced was PBMCs. The CDR3 DNA sequence: TGTGCCAGCAGTTGGACTAGCGGGGGGTACAATGAGCAGTTCTTC. It specifies CASSWTSGGYNEQFF.